The rows below give T cell receptor beta chains drawn from one sample of a study of response to subunit inactivated influenza vaccine. TCRdb analysed the RT-PCR reads with MiXCR anew, one entry per CDR3 protein. The repertoire holds over 650,000 distinct CDR3 sequences, with 18% as singletons. Sequenced material: PBMCs from blood, taken 5 days after vaccination. The receptors were gathered from a man in his fifties or sixties who received an inactivated influenza vaccine. CDR3s leave out the opening cysteine and the closing phenylalanine or tryptophan. Fields, in order: V gene, D gene, J gene, CDR3 protein. D genes are given only for firm matches.

V: TRBV12-3/TRBV12-4; D: TRBD1; J: TRBJ2-7; CDR3: ASSLEGTGEEQY
V: TRBV7-2; D: TRBD2; J: TRBJ2-7; CDR3: ASSFSSGTEQY
V: TRBV7-2; D: NA; J: TRBJ2-7; CDR3: ASSLEPGPTEQY
V: TRBV20-1; D: NA; J: TRBJ2-1; CDR3: SAGTFNEQF
V: TRBV5-4; D: NA; J: TRBJ2-3; CDR3: ASSSPAQDTQY
V: TRBV7-9; D: NA; J: TRBJ1-1; CDR3: ASRQGGAENTEAF
V: TRBV4-2; D: NA; J: TRBJ2-1; CDR3: ASSQGLERFDEQF
V: TRBV20-1; D: TRBD2; J: TRBJ2-3; CDR3: SARSPGLAGVDTQY
V: TRBV20-1; D: TRBD2; J: TRBJ2-1; CDR3: SARWGLAGAYNEQF
V: TRBV18; D: NA; J: TRBJ2-7; CDR3: ASSPPSGARREQY
V: TRBV5-1; D: NA; J: TRBJ1-6; CDR3: ASSPGVLSPLH
V: TRBV5-1; D: TRBD1; J: TRBJ1-2; CDR3: ASSLDRDREHGYT
V: TRBV20-1; D: NA; J: TRBJ2-7; CDR3: SARRTGTYEQY
V: TRBV7-9; D: TRBD1; J: TRBJ2-7; CDR3: ASSPRTGDRVH
V: TRBV30; D: TRBD1; J: TRBJ2-3; CDR3: AWSFRTGGGPDTQY
V: TRBV11-2; D: NA; J: TRBJ2-1; CDR3: ASSPSQGGRNEQF
V: TRBV20-1; D: NA; J: TRBJ1-2; CDR3: SASLAGTEGGYT
V: TRBV20-1; D: NA; J: TRBJ1-6; CDR3: SAPGNGLDSPLH
V: TRBV5-5; D: TRBD1; J: TRBJ2-7; CDR3: ASSLTGTGDYEQY
V: TRBV18; D: TRBD2; J: TRBJ2-1; CDR3: ASSSRLAREQF
V: TRBV7-2; D: TRBD1; J: TRBJ2-1; CDR3: ASSPQGANSEEQF
V: TRBV20-1; D: TRBD2; J: TRBJ2-5; CDR3: SASRGGGQETQY
V: TRBV10-3; D: NA; J: TRBJ2-5; CDR3: ATGTSGTVIGETQY
V: TRBV10-3; D: TRBD2; J: TRBJ2-7; CDR3: AIRGGLAALDEQY
V: TRBV5-1; D: TRBD2; J: TRBJ2-1; CDR3: ASSKPGLAGLNEQF
V: TRBV20-1; D: NA; J: TRBJ1-5; CDR3: SARSENFGTHSNQPQH
V: TRBV6-2/TRBV6-3; D: NA; J: TRBJ2-7; CDR3: ASIKRGPQAHEQY
V: TRBV11-2; D: TRBD2; J: TRBJ2-5; CDR3: ASSHRLAGVQETQY
V: TRBV7-9; D: NA; J: TRBJ2-5; CDR3: ASSPRGGAVTQY
V: TRBV5-1; D: TRBD2; J: TRBJ2-5; CDR3: VSSLFASGALQETQY